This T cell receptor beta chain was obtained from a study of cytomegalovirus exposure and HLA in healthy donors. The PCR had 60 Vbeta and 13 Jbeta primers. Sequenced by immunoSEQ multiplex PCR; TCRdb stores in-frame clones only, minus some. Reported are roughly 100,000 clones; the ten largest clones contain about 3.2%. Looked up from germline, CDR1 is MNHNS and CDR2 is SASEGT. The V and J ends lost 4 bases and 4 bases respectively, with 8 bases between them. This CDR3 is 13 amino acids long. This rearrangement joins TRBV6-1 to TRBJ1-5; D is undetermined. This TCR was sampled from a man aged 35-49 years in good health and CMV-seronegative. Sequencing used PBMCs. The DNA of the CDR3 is TGTGCCAGCAGTGCAAGACTGAATCAGCCCCAGCATTTT. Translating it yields CASSARLNQPQHF.